The present T cell receptor (beta chain) was sequenced within a study of cytomegalovirus exposure and HLA in healthy donors. Study-level findings and limits: There were some public TCRs occurring in many donors, but most TCR sequences were rare. A list of more than 150 TCR beta chains associated with cytomegalovirus was given.

This table comes from immunoSEQ multiplex PCR, and its TCRdb copy is limited to in-frame clones, with some not included. The sample yields tens of thousands of clones, 88% seen once. On this clone: The antigen is undetermined.

The receptor was derived from a woman under 40 in good health and CMV-seronegative. Specimen: PBMCs.

The CDR3 DNA reads TGTGCCAGCAGTTCGATGGACAGGAAGAACTACGAGCAGTACTTC. It codes for CASSSMDRKNYEQYF. V is TRBV2 and J is TRBJ2-7; 7 bases match TRBD1. The CDR3 has 15 amino acids. J was trimmed by 3 bases and V by 5 bases; bases with no gene match: 10. Germline values: CDR1 SNHLY, CDR2 FYNNEI.